Shown below are 3 T cell receptor beta chains from a single sample sequenced in a study of blood T cell repertoires in COVID-19 (dated by TCRdb to about 2020). Receptors were amplified or captured by the immunoSEQ multiplex PCR assay. This immuneACCESS table, as held by TCRdb, lists in-frame sequences with V and J called but not all clones. Of the missing ones, under half trace to an unresolved V gene in checked studies; the others have no known cause. In this sample the table shows under 250,000 clones, roughly 89% of which occur a single time. The ten largest clonotypes hold less than 2% of the sample. The specimen was peripheral blood. The source is a woman between 35 and 50 years old who had recovered from COVID-19.

The V gene is TRBV10-3, the J gene TRBJ1-5; D ambiguous. The CDR3 is 16 residues long. The V end was cut by 5 bases, the J end by 2 bases, with 16 bases between. Per germline, CDR1 ENHRY and CDR2 SYGVKD. The CDR3 DNA sequence: TGTGCCATCAGTACTAGCAGCCCGTGGGGCAATCAGCCCCAGCATTTT. As protein: CAISTSSPWGNQPQHF.

This clone was counted only a few times. V usage is TRBV19 and J usage is TRBJ2-5; 7 bases fit TRBD2. Germline assignment: CDR1 LNHDA and CDR2 SQIVND (reference sequence). The V segment lost 5 bases and the J segment 5 bases; nucleotides outside the gene matches: 8. The length of the CDR3 is 14 residues. In DNA, the CDR3 is TGTGCCAGTAGTGCAGTAACTAGCGCGGAGACCCAGTACTTC. Translating it yields CASSAVTSAETQYF. Filled out from reference TRBV19 and TRBJ2-5, the complete variable domain reads DGGITQSPKYLFRKEGQNVTLSCEQNLNHDAMYWYRQDPGQGLRLIYYSQIVNDFQKGDIAEGYSVSREKKESFPLTVTSAQKNPTAFYLCASSAVTSAETQYFGPGTRLLVL.

V and J are TRBV19 and TRBJ1-2, with a tentative D call TRBD1 (6 bases). The CDR3 extends over 12 amino acids. From germline, CDR1 is LNHDA and CDR2 SQIVND (reference sequence). V shed 8 bases and J shed 5 bases, with 12 bases lying between them. The CDR3 is CASGQYTYGYTF. The CDR3 DNA reads as TGTGCCAGTGGACAGTACACTTATGGCTACACCTTC.